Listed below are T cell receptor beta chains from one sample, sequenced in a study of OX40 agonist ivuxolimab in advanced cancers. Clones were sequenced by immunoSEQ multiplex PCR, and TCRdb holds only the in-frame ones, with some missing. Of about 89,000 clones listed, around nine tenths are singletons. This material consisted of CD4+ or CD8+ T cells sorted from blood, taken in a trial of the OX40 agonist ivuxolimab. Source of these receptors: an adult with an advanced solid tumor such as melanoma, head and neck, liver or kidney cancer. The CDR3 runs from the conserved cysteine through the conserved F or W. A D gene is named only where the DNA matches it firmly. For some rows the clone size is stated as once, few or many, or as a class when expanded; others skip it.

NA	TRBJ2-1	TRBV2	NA	CASQGYYNEQFF	TGTGCCAGCCAGGGGTACTACAATGAGCAGTTCTTC
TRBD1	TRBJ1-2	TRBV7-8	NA	CASSLERGLMNGYTF	TGTGCCAGCAGCTTAGAAAGGGGGCTCATGAATGGCTACACCTTC
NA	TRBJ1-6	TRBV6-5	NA	CASSPGGLYNSPLHF	TGTGCCAGCAGTCCCGGGGGGCTCTATAATTCACCCCTCCACTTT
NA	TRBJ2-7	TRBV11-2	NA	CASSLDYYEQYF	TGTGCCAGCAGCTTGGACTACTACGAGCAGTACTTC
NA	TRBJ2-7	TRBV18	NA	CASSPQTGRVSYEQYF	TGTGCCAGCTCACCTCAAACAGGGAGGGTCTCCTACGAGCAGTACTTC
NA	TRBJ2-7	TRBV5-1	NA	CASSLGEGAADSPYEQYF	TGCGCCAGCAGCTTGGGGGAAGGGGCCGCGGACAGCCCCTACGAGCAGTACTTC
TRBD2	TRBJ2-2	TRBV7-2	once	CASSLNAGSGGPGELFF	TGTGCCAGCAGCTTAAACGCGGGGAGCGGGGGGCCCGGGGAGCTGTTTTTT
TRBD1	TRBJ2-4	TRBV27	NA	CASSKQGAGKNIQYF	TGTGCCAGCAGTAAACAGGGGGCGGGCAAAAACATTCAGTACTTC
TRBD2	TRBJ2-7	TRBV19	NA	CASRGEGNEQYF	TGTGCCAGTAGGGGGGAGGGGAACGAGCAGTACTTC
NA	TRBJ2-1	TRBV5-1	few	CASSRPDFSYNEQFF	TGCGCCAGCAGCCGGCCAGACTTCTCCTACAATGAGCAGTTCTTC
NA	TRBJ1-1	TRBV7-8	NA	CASSLYQTNTEAFF	TGTGCCAGCAGCTTATATCAGACGAACACTGAAGCTTTCTTT
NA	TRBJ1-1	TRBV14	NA	CASSVTPTGGPPNTEAFF	TGTGCCAGCAGCGTAACTCCCACCGGGGGGCCCCCGAACACTGAAGCTTTCTTT
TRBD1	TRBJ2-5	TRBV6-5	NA	CASPNLRQGEETQYF	TGTGCCAGCCCTAACCTACGACAGGGAGAAGAGACCCAGTACTTC
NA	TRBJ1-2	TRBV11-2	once	CASSLRGTSFGYTF	TGTGCCAGCAGTCTCAGGGGAACATCATTTGGCTACACCTTC
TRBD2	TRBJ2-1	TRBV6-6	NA	CASSSLAGGINEQFF	TGTGCCAGCAGTTCCCTAGCGGGGGGGATCAATGAGCAGTTCTTC
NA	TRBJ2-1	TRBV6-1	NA	CASSEHGGRDYNEQFF	TGTGCCAGCAGTGAACACGGAGGGCGTGACTACAATGAGCAGTTCTTC
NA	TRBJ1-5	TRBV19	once	CASSPSGTGQPQHF	TGTGCCAGTAGTCCCTCCGGGACTGGTCAGCCCCAGCATTTT
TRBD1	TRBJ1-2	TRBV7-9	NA	CASNHGQGNYGYTF	TGTGCCAGCAACCACGGACAGGGCAACTATGGCTACACCTTC